Given below is one T cell receptor (beta chain) in context. Antigen specificity is unknown. These data come from a study of cytomegalovirus exposure and HLA in healthy donors. General study points: In vitro testing confirmed a few CMV-associated chains as specific for CMV antigens. Many donors carried some public TCRs, although rarity characterized most TCR sequences.

Germline V CDR1 and CDR2: KGHSH, LQKENI. The CDR3 length is 15 residues. Trimming stripped 2 bases from V and 6 bases from J, with 13 bases between. A multiplex PCR was run with 60 Vbeta primers and 13 Jbeta primers. The authors' processing: Unique TCR beta chains numbered approximately 80 million in a later analysis, with around 12 million shared. TCRdb's copy holds only in-frame clones and misses some; the assay was immunoSEQ multiplex PCR. V and J calls and clone size come straight from that table; D and trimming were deduced from the DNA. There are about 76,000 clones in the sample; roughly 73% occur only once, and roughly 2.5% lies in the top ten.

Sequenced sample: PBMCs. V gene TRBV18 combines with J gene TRBJ2-2, with TRBD1 as a possible D gene (6 bases). The receptor comes from a male donor in good health and CMV-seropositive. The CDR3 DNA sequence: TGTGCCAGCTCACCAAATAAAGGGGGAGCCGGGGAGCTGTTTTTT. Protein product: CASSPNKGGAGELFF.